The 10 T cell receptor beta chains reported below all come from one sample, sequenced in a study of blood T cell repertoires in COVID-19. Produced via immunoSEQ multiplex PCR; TCRdb's table is partial and in-frame only. The sample shows 200,000 to 250,000 clones, around 86% of them seen only once. Sequencing used PBMCs or T cells enriched from blood (not recorded which). The receptors were gathered from a woman aged 45-65 years with acute COVID-19.

The chain combines TRBV5-4 with TRBJ1-6, with no clear D. This CDR3 is 15 amino acids long. Germline assignment: CDR1 SGHNT and CDR2 YYREEE (reference sequence). V lost 4 bases, J lost 5 bases, and 13 bases lay in between. This CDR3 reads CASSVAWVNNSPLHF. The CDR3 DNA sequence: TGTGCCAGCAGCGTAGCCTGGGTTAATAATTCACCCCTCCACTTT.

The J gene is TRBJ2-5, the V gene TRBV7-9; D not resolved. Trimming cost V 1 base and J 4 bases, with 13 bases left between them. Per the germline V gene, CDR1 is SEHNR and CDR2 is FQNEAQ (reference sequence). The CDR3 runs 15 residues. DNA for the CDR3: TGTGCCAGCAGCTTAGGACAACAAATAGGAGAGACCCAGTACTTC. As protein: CASSLGQQIGETQYF. The full variable domain, rest sourced from reference TRBV7-9 and TRBJ2-5, is DTGVSQNPRHKITKRGQNVTFRCDPISEHNRLYWYRQTLGQGPEFLTYFQNEAQLEKSRLLSDRFSAERPKGSFSTLEIQRTEQGDSAMYLCASSLGQQIGETQYFGPGTRLLVL.

The table lists this clone with a few counts. This chain joins TRBV4-1 and TRBJ2-1; possibly TRBD2 for D (5 bases). With 0 bases removed from V and 1 base from J, the gap between germline ends came to 19 bases. The CDR3 length is 19 residues. Germline V lookup: CDR1 MGHRA, CDR2 YSYEKL. This CDR3 reads CASSQDSISLAGSYNEQFF. DNA of the CDR3: TGCGCCAGCAGCCAAGATTCCATCTCCCTAGCAGGATCCTACAATGAGCAGTTCTTC.

The chain recombines TRBV19 with TRBJ2-6, with D uncertain. The CDR3 loop spans 17 amino acids. The germline gives CDR1 LNHDA, CDR2 SQIVND (reference sequence). The germline V and J ends were trimmed by 2 bases and 0 bases, with 11 bases remaining between them. The CDR3: CASSIRTIVSGANVLTF. The CDR3 DNA reads TGTGCCAGTAGTATAAGAACTATAGTCTCTGGGGCCAACGTCCTGACTTTC.

This chain connects TRBV10-2 to TRBJ1-2, with D perhaps TRBD1 (6 bases). CDR1 is WSHSY and CDR2 is SAAADI in the germline V gene. V lost 2 bases and J 0 bases, leaving 16 bases between the germline ends. The length of the CDR3 is 17 residues. CDR3 sequence reads: CASSEGRQGPSNYGYTF. The CDR3 nucleotides read TGCGCCAGCAGTGAGGGTAGGCAGGGGCCGTCTAACTATGGCTACACCTTC.

The V call is TRBV7-3, the J call TRBJ2-2, with 14 bases lining up with TRBD2. The CDR3 has 15 amino acids. Per the germline V gene, CDR1 is SGHTA and CDR2 is FQGTGA. J was trimmed by 7 bases and V by 5 bases; bases with no gene match: 3. The CDR3 here is CASSQTSGRVGELFF. As DNA, the CDR3 is TGTGCCAGCAGCCAGACTAGCGGGAGGGTCGGGGAGCTGTTTTTT.

The chain employs TRBV20-1 and TRBJ1-2; tentatively, D is TRBD1 (5 bases). V was trimmed by 4 bases and J by 4 bases, leaving 13 bases between them. This CDR3 has 13 amino acids. CDR1 is DFQATT, CDR2 SNEGSKA, per germline (reference sequence). The CDR3 nucleotides are TGCAGTGCTACTGAGGGGCAGGGCTATGGCTACACCTTC. This sequence encodes CSATEGQGYGYTF.

This chain connects TRBV11-3 to TRBJ2-7; 10 nucleotides align to TRBD1. Germline loops: CDR1 SGHNT, CDR2 YENEEA. This CDR3 has 13 residues. The J segment lost 4 bases and the V segment lost 5 bases, leaving 2 bases of the junction unmatched. The CDR3 bases are TGTGCCAGCAGCCGACAGGGGGCGTACGAGCAGTACTTC. Its protein product is CASSRQGAYEQYF.

The rearrangement joins TRBV24-1 to TRBJ2-7; 12 bases align to TRBD1. The CDR3 is 16 amino acids. J gave up 7 bases and V 4 bases, and 10 bases lay outside the gene matches. Germline CDR1 is KGHDR and CDR2 is SFDVKD. CDR3 in amino acids: CATSESGGQGAWEQYF. CDR3 bases: TGTGCCACCAGTGAATCGGGGGGACAGGGGGCATGGGAGCAGTACTTC.

The rearrangement joins TRBV10-3 to TRBJ2-1, with 11 bases identical to TRBD1. Germline V gene lookup returns CDR1 ENHRY and CDR2 SYGVKD. The CDR3 covers 14 residues. Losses at the gene ends were 10 bases for V and 1 base for J; bases not matched to a gene: 3. CDR3 coding DNA: TGTGCCACTGGGACAGGGGGGTCCTACAATGAGCAGTTCTTC. This encodes CATGTGGSYNEQFF.